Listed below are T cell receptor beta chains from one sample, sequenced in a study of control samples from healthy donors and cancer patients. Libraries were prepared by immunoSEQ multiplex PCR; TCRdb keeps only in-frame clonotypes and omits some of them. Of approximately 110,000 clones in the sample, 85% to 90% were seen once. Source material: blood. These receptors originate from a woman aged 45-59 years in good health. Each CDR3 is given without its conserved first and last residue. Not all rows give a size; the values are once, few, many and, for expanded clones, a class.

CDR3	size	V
ASSLGGAPTTDTQY	NA	TRBV7-9
ASSLAGNLAYQPQH	NA	TRBV7-8
ALGAGEGETQY	NA	TRBV3-1/TRBV3-2
ATSDPSAFSTDTQY	NA	TRBV24-1
ASSLVGTLYNSPLH	NA	TRBV7-2
ASSVQVRWEQY	NA	TRBV27
AHATGGSGNTIY	NA	TRBV10-1
ASSPATRVQY	NA	TRBV7-2
ASYHPSYNEQF	NA	TRBV18
ASSRSSGSSYNEQF	NA	TRBV11-2
ASRAVGSYEQY	NA	TRBV19
AGTDQGYTEAF	NA	TRBV30
ASRSQGRYGYT	once	TRBV12-3/TRBV12-4
ASSLTGVSQETQY	NA	TRBV7-3
ASSGRGSLGDTQY	NA	TRBV19
ASTPRGTYGYT	NA	TRBV5-6
ASSLTGGDSPPH	NA	TRBV6-5
ASRVRTGPGYEQY	few	TRBV2
ATSGYTEANYGYT	NA	TRBV24-1
ASSSTSGAMHNEQF	NA	TRBV7-6